The 15 T cell receptor beta chains reported below all come from one sample, sequenced in a study of human CD4 T cells and Enterobacteriaceae. Memory CD4+ T cells were sorted as all CD4+ cells except CD45RA+CCR7+CD95- naive cells, over 98% pure. TCRdb keeps only in-frame clones here, not all; method: immunoSEQ multiplex PCR. The repertoire includes some 26,000 clones, approximately 80% of them detected once, and approximately 0.9% sits in the top ten. The specimen sequenced was memory CD4+ T cells from blood. These receptors were collected from a human donor in good health.

The chain carries TRBV18 and TRBJ2-2; 10 positions agree with TRBD2. V lost 4 bases to trimming and J lost 4 bases; unmatched junction nucleotides: 6. The CDR3 has 16 amino acids. Per the germline V gene, CDR1 is KGHSH and CDR2 is LQKENI. CDR3 DNA: TGTGCCAGCTCACATTCTAGCGGGGGTGTCACCGGGGAGCTGTTTTTT. Translation gives CASSHSSGGVTGELFF.

The CDR3 sequence: CASSQVRERSYEQYF. CDR3 sequence (DNA): TGTGCCAGCAGCCAAGTGAGGGAGAGGTCCTACGAGCAGTACTTC. This sequence joins TRBV4-2 and TRBJ2-7; TRBD2 is a possible D gene (5 bases). Trimming took 1 base from V and 1 from J, leaving 11 bases between them. The CDR3 is 15 residues long. Germline loops: CDR1 LGHNA, CDR2 YNFKEQ.

Written as DNA, the CDR3 is TGTGCTTCGAAGGGTCCAAATGAAAAACTGTTTTTT. It codes for CASKGPNEKLFF. V and J are TRBV19 and TRBJ1-4, with no clear D. The germline CDR1 and CDR2 sequences are LNHDA and SQIVND (reference sequence). The CDR3 consists of 12 residues.

J is TRBJ2-3 and V is TRBV18; 11 nucleotides agree with TRBD1. With V trimmed by 4 bases and J by 3 bases, 3 bases remained unmatched. The CDR3 is 15 residues long. Germline V CDR1 and CDR2: KGHSH, LQKENI. Here the CDR3 DNA reads TGTGCCAGCTCACGCGGACAGGGGGCTACAGATACGCAGTATTTT. This gives the protein CASSRGQGATDTQYF.

This chain connects TRBV6-5 to TRBJ1-5; 8 positions agree with TRBD1. The germline V gene has CDR1 MNHEY and CDR2 SVGAGI. The CDR3 spans 15 residues. The trim removed 5 bases at V and 3 bases at J, leaving 6 bases unmatched. The CDR3 loop is CASSPGTGYNQPQHF. The CDR3 DNA reads TGTGCCAGCAGTCCTGGGACAGGCTACAATCAGCCCCAGCATTTT.

The chain couples TRBV15 to TRBJ1-5, with D unresolved. The V end was cut by 1 base, the J end by 1 base, with 11 bases between. The length of the CDR3 is 16 residues. The germline V gene has CDR1 LNHNV and CDR2 YYDKDF (reference sequence). CDR3 loop: CATSRGVVLSNQPQHF. The CDR3 DNA reads as TGTGCCACCAGCAGAGGGGTAGTTTTGAGCAATCAGCCCCAGCATTTT.

V and J are TRBV28 and TRBJ2-6; weak D call: TRBD2 (7 bases). V gave up 6 bases and J gave up 4 bases, with 16 bases separating them. The CDR3 is 16 residues long. Germline CDR1 and CDR2: MDHEN and SYDVKM. CDR3 region: CASSSPGGLGANVLTF. CDR3 in DNA: TGTGCCAGCAGCTCACCCGGGGGGCTCGGGGCCAACGTCCTGACTTTC. The variable domain in full, completed from reference TRBV28 and TRBJ2-6, reads DVKVTQSSRYLVKRTGEKVFLECVQDMDHENMFWYRQDPGLGLRLIYFSYDVKMKEKGDIPEGYSVSREKKERFSLILESASTNQTSMYLCASSSPGGLGANVLTFGAGSRLTVL.

This chain connects TRBV11-3 to TRBJ1-2, with D perhaps TRBD1 (5 bases). V lost 4 bases and J lost 6, with 12 bases in between. The CDR3 totals 13 residues. Germline-derived CDR1 and CDR2 are SGHNT and YENEEA. CDR3 in DNA: TGTGCCAGCAGCTCCGACGGGGCCGATGGCTACACCTTC. This encodes CASSSDGADGYTF.

This clone was found a few times. The chain links TRBV19 to TRBJ2-7, with 8 bases identical to TRBD1. This CDR3 has 14 amino acids. CDR1 is LNHDA and CDR2 is SQIVND in the germline V gene (reference sequence). V trimming: 3 bases; J trimming: 6 bases; junction bases outside the gene matches: 7. CDR3 sequence (DNA): TGTGCCAGTAGTATCGCGACAGGGGTCCGCGAGCAGTACTTC. This gives the protein CASSIATGVREQYF.

This chain links TRBV15 with TRBJ2-1; TRBD2 matches 10 bases. The V and J ends lost 0 bases and 2 bases, in that order; junction bases with no gene match: 7. The CDR3 contains 18 residues. CDR1 and CDR2 from the germline V gene are LNHNV and YYDKDF (reference sequence). CDR3 DNA: TGTGCCACCAGCAGAGAGATAGGAGGACTAGCGGCCTACAATGAGCAGTTCTTC. Translation: CATSREIGGLAAYNEQFF.

The J gene is TRBJ2-3, the V gene TRBV6-6; D is possibly TRBD2 (6 bases). Trimming removed 8 bases from V and 3 bases from J, with 12 bases in between. Germline CDR1 reads MNHNY; CDR2 reads SVGAGI (reference sequence). This CDR3 contains 13 residues. In nucleotides, the CDR3 is TGTGCCAGCTCCTGGGCGGGGACAGATACGCAGTATTTT. This codes for CASSWAGTDTQYF.

The CDR3 loop reads CASSLDQRVAGGLWDTQYF. In DNA form, the CDR3 reads TGTGCCAGCAGCTTAGATCAGAGGGTAGCGGGGGGGCTTTGGGATACGCAGTATTTT. The rearrangement links TRBV11-2 to TRBJ2-3, with TRBD2 matching over 11 bases. The CDR3 spans 19 residues. Losses at the gene ends were 0 bases for V and 6 bases for J; bases not matched to a gene: 14. Per the germline V gene, CDR1 is SGHAT and CDR2 is FQNNGV.

The gene calls are TRBV29-1 and TRBJ1-1, with D possibly being TRBD1 (5 bases). Germline lookup yields CDR1 SQVTM and CDR2 ANQGSEA. The CDR3 runs 12 residues. Trimming took off 7 bases at V and 11 bases at J, with 20 bases between the two ends. The CDR3 DNA sequence: TGCAGCGCGCTAGGGACCGCACGCTGGGCTTTCTTT. It specifies CSALGTARWAFF.

The chain uses TRBV14 and TRBJ2-3; possible D gene TRBD2, 5 bases. The germline V and J ends were trimmed by 4 bases and 1 base, with 15 bases remaining between them. The CDR3 consists of 16 residues. The germline V gene has CDR1 SGHDN and CDR2 FVKESK. The CDR3, as DNA: TGTGCCAGCAGCCGGGGAGTTGTTCAGGGCACAGATACGCAGTATTTT. Its protein is CASSRGVVQGTDTQYF.

This clone was detected a few times. This chain links TRBV4-2 with TRBJ2-6; D is unresolved. The CDR3 consists of 15 residues. The V gene lost 0 bases and the J gene lost 0 bases, with 3 bases spanning the gap. Looked up from germline, CDR1 is LGHNA and CDR2 is YNFKEQ. CDR3 sequence (DNA): TGTGCCAGCAGCCAAGACACCTCTGGGGCCAACGTCCTGACTTTC. Its translation is CASSQDTSGANVLTF.